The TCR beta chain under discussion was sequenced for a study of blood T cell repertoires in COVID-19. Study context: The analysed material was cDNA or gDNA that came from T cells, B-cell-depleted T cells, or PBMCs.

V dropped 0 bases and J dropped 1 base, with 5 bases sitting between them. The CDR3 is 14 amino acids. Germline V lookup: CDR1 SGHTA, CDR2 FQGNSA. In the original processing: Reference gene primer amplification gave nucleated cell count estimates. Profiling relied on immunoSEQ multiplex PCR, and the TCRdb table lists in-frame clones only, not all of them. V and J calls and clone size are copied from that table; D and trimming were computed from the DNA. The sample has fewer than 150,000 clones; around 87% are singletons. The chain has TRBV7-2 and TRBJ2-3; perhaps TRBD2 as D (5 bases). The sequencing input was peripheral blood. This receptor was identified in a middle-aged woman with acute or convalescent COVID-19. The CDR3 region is CASSLAGGTDTQYF. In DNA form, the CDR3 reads TGTGCCAGCAGCTTAGCGGGAGGCACAGATACGCAGTATTTT.